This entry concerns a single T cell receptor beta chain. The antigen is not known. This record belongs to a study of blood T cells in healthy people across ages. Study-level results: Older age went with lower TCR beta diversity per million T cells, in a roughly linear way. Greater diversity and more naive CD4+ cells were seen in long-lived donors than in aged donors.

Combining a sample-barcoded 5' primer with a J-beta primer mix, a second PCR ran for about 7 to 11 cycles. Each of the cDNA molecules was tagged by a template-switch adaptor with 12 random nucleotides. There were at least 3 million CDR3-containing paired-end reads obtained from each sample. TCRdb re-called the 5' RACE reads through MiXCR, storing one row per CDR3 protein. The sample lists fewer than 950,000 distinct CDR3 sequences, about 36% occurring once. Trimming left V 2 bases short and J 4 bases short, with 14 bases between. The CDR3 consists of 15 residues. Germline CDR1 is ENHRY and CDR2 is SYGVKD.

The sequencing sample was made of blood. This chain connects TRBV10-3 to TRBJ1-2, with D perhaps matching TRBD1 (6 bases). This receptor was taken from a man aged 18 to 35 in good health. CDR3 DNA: TGTGCCATCAGTGAGGGGGCAGGGACATCCTATGGCTACACCTTC. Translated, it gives CAISEGAGTSYGYTF.